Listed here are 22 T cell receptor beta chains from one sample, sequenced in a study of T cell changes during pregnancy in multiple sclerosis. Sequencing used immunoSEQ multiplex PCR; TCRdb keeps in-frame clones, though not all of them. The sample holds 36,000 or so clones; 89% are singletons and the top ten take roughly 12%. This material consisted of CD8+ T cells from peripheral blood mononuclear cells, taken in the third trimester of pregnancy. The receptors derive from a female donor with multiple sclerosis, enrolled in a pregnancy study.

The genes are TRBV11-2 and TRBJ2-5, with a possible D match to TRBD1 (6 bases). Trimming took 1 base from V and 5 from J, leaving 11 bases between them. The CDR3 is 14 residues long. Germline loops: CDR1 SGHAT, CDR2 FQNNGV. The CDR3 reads CASSLGQAEETQYF. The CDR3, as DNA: TGTGCCAGCAGCTTAGGACAGGCGGAGGAGACCCAGTACTTC.

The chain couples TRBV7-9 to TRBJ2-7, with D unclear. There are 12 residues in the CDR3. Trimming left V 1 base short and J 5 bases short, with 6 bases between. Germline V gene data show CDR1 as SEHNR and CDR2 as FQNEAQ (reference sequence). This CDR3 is CASSLVSHEQYF. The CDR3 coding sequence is TGTGCCAGCAGCTTAGTTAGCCACGAGCAGTACTTC.

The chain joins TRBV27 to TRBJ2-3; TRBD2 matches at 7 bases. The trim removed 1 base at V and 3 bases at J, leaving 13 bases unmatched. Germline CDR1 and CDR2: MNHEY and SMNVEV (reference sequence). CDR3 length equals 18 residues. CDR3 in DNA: TGTGCCAGCAGTTTATACTCCGGGGGGAGGAGGGTAACAGATACGCAGTATTTT. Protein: CASSLYSGGRRVTDTQYF.

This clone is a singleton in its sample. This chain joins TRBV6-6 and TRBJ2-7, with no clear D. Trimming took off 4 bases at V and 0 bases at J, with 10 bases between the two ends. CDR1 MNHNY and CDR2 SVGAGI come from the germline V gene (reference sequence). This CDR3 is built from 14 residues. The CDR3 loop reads CASSSDWSSYEQYF. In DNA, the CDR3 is TGTGCCAGCAGTTCCGACTGGAGCTCCTACGAGCAGTACTTC.

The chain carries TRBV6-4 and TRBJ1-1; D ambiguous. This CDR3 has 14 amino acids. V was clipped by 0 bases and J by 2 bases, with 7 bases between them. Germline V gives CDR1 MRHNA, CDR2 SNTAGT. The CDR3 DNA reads TGTGCCAGCAGTGACTCCGGCGGCAACACTGAAGCTTTCTTT. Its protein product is CASSDSGGNTEAFF.

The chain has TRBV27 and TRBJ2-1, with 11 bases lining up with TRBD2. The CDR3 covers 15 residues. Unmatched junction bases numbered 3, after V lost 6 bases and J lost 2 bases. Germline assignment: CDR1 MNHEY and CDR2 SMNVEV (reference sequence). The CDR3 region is CASRLAGGPYNEQFF. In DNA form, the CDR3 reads TGTGCCAGCAGGTTAGCGGGAGGGCCCTACAATGAGCAGTTCTTC.

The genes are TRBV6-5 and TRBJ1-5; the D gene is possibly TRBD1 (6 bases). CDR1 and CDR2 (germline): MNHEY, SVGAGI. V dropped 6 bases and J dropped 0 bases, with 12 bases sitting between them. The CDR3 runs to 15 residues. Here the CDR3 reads CASSLGTPSNQPQHF. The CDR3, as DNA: TGTGCCAGCAGCCTCGGGACACCTAGCAATCAGCCCCAGCATTTT.

The CDR3 sequence is CASSSTGGGYGYTF. CDR3 DNA sequence: TGTGCCAGCAGCTCGACAGGTGGGGGCTATGGCTACACCTTC. The chain uses TRBV7-9 and TRBJ1-2; a weak D match, TRBD1 (6 bases). CDR3 length: 14 amino acids. Per germline, CDR1 SEHNR and CDR2 FQNEAQ (reference sequence). Trimming pared 4 bases from V and 4 bases from J, leaving 13 bases between.

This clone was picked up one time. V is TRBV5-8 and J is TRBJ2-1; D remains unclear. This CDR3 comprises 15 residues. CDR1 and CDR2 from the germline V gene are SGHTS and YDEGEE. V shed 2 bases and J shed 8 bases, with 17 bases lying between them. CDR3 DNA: TGTGCCAGCAGCTTTAAACTCTCCCCTAGTGATGAGCAGTTCTTC. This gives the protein CASSFKLSPSDEQFF.

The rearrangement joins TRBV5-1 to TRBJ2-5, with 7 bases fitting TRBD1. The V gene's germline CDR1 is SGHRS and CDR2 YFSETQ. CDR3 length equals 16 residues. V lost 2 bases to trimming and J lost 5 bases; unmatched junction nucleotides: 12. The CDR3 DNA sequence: TGCGCCAGCAGCTTCGCTACAGGGGTTGCGAGGGAGACCCAGTACTTC. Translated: CASSFATGVARETQYF.

The CDR3 region has the DNA TGTGCCAGCAGTCAGGGGGGTTCACCCCTCCACTTT. It encodes CASSQGGSPLHF. J is TRBJ1-6 and V is TRBV6-5; TRBD1 agrees at 7 bases. V was clipped by 5 bases and J by 9 bases; unmatched bases: 1. CDR1 and CDR2 (germline): MNHEY, SVGAGI. The CDR3 totals 12 residues.

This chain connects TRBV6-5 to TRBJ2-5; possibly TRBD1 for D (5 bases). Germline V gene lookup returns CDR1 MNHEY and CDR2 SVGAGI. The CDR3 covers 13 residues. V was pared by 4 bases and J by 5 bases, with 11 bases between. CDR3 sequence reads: CASSSHGAETQYF. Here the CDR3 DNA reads TGTGCCAGCAGTTCACATGGGGCGGAGACCCAGTACTTC.

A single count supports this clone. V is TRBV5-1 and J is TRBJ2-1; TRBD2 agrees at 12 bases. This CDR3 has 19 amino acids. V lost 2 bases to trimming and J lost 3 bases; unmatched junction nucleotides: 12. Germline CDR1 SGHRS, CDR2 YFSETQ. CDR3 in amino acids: CASSLYPTSGRPIYNEQFF. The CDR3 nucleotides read TGCGCCAGCAGCTTATACCCAACTAGCGGGAGGCCGATCTACAATGAGCAGTTCTTC.

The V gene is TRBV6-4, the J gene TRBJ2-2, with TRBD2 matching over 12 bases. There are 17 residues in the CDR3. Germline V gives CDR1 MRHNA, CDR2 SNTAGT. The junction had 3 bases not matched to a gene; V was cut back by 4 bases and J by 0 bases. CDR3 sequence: CASSVTSGGANTGELFF. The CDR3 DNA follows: TGTGCCAGCAGTGTGACTAGCGGGGGAGCGAACACCGGGGAGCTGTTTTTT.

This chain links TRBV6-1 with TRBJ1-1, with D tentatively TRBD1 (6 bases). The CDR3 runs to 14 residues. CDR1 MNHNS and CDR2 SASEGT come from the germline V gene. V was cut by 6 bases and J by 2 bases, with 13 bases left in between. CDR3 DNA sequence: TGTGCCAGCAGCCACGGGACATATAACACTGAAGCTTTCTTT. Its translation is CASSHGTYNTEAFF.

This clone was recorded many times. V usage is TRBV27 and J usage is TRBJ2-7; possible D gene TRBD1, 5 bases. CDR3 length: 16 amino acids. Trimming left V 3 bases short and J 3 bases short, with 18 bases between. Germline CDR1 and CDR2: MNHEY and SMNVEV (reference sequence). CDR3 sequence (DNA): TGTGCCAGCAGTTTCTCCAATCAGGGTGAGGTCTACGAGCAGTACTTC. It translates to CASSFSNQGEVYEQYF.

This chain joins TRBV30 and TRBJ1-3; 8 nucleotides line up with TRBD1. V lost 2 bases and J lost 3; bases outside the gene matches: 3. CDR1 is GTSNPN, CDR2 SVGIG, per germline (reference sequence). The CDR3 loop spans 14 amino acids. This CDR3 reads CAWSPGGVGNTIYF. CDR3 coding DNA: TGTGCCTGGAGTCCAGGGGGCGTTGGAAACACCATATATTTT.

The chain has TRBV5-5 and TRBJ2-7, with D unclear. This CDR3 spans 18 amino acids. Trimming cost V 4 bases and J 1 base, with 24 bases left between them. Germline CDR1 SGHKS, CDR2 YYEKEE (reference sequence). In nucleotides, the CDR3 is TGTGCCAGCAGCCGTAACTCGCGTTATGCCTACTATTCCTACGAGCAGTACTTC. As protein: CASSRNSRYAYYSYEQYF.

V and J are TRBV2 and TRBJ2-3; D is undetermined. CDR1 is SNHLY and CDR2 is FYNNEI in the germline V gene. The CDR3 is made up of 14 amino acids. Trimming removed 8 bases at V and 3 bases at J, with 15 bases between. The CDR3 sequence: CASGDLVRTDTQYF. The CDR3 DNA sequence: TGTGCCAGCGGAGACTTGGTTCGAACAGATACGCAGTATTTT.

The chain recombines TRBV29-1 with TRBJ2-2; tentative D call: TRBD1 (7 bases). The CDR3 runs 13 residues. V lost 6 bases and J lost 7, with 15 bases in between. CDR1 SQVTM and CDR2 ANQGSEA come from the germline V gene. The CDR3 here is CSVRQGLSGELFF. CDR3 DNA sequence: TGCAGCGTCAGACAGGGACTGAGCGGGGAGCTGTTTTTT.

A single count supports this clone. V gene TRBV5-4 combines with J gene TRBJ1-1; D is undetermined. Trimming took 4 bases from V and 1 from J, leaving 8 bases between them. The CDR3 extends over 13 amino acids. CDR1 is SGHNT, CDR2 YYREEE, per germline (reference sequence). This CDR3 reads CASSPPGNTEAFF. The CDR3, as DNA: TGTGCCAGCAGCCCCCCGGGGAACACTGAAGCTTTCTTT.

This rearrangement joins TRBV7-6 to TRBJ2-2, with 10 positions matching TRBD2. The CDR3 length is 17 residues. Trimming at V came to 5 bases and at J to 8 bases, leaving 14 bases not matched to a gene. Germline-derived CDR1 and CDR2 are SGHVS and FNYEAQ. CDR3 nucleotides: TGTGCCAGCAGCCCTACTGCTAGCGGGAGTATTGGTGGGGAGCTGTTTTTT. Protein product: CASSPTASGSIGGELFF.